A single sample is the source of the 15 T cell receptor beta chains below, sequenced in a study of blood T cells in healthy people across ages. A second PCR of 7 to 11 cycles used a sample-barcoded 5' primer and a J-beta primer mix. TCRdb reanalysed the 5' RACE reads using MiXCR and keeps one entry per CDR3 protein. The data show hundreds of thousands of distinct CDR3 sequences, 24% seen once. This sample was shared with a second study, whose subject was T cells of mothers and their children.

Source material: blood. The receptors stem from a boy younger than 18 in good health.

This chain links TRBV6-4 with TRBJ2-2; D uncertain. Looked up from germline, CDR1 is MRHNA and CDR2 is SNTAGT. This CDR3 comprises 12 residues. V shed 0 bases and J shed 6 bases, with 2 bases lying between them. CDR3 region: CASSDSPGELFF. For the CDR3, the DNA is TGTGCCAGCAGTGACTCTCCCGGGGAGCTGTTTTTT.

The chain carries TRBV9 and TRBJ1-2; no definite D call. Germline lookup yields CDR1 SGDLS and CDR2 YYNGEE. Trimming pared 3 bases from V and 2 bases from J, leaving 14 bases between. This CDR3 is built from 15 residues. CDR3 sequence (DNA): TGTGCCAGCAGCGCGAACCCTCGGCAGAACTATGGCTACACCTTC. Protein product: CASSANPRQNYGYTF.

This sequence joins TRBV6-2 or TRBV6-3 and TRBJ2-4; TRBD2 is a possible D gene (6 bases). With 5 bases removed from V and 2 bases from J, the gap between germline ends came to 16 bases. Per germline, CDR1 MNHEY and CDR2 SVGEGT. The CDR3 runs 16 residues. The CDR3, as DNA: TGTGCCAGCAGTGCCACTCGGCGGGGAACCAAAAACATTCAGTACTTC. Encoded protein: CASSATRRGTKNIQYF.

This clonotype appeared a few times. This chain links TRBV20-1 with TRBJ2-1; 12 bases are shared with TRBD2. CDR1 is DFQATT and CDR2 is SNEGSKA in the germline V gene (reference sequence). V was pared by 2 bases and J by 5 bases, with 7 bases of the junction left unmatched. The CDR3 is 16 amino acids. The CDR3 loop reads CSARSRWTSGNNEQFF. CDR3 DNA: TGCAGTGCTAGATCCCGATGGACTAGCGGGAACAATGAGCAGTTCTTC.

This clonotype was counted only a few times. This rearrangement joins TRBV28 to TRBJ2-2; TRBD1 matches at 7 bases. The CDR3 spans 13 residues. CDR1 and CDR2 from the germline V gene are MDHEN and SYDVKM. V shed 8 bases and J 4 bases; nucleotides not matched to a gene: 4. The CDR3 DNA reads TGTGCCAGCGTTCCAGGGGGCACCGGGGAGCTGTTTTTT. This translates into CASVPGGTGELFF.

The CDR3 loop is CASSLKWYSGSEGQTQYF. As DNA, the CDR3 is TGTGCCAGCAGCTTAAAGTGGTATAGCGGGAGTGAGGGACAGACCCAGTACTTC. The chain links TRBV7-8 to TRBJ2-5, with 9 nucleotides matching TRBD2. J was trimmed by 6 bases and V by 2 bases; bases with no gene match: 16. In germline, CDR1 is SGHVS, CDR2 FQNEAQ. The CDR3 loop spans 18 amino acids.

As to this clonotype: This may be a read error: a much more frequent sequence differs by one nucleotide. This rearrangement joins TRBV5-6 to TRBJ2-5, with D perhaps matching TRBD1 (6 bases). Germline V CDR1 and CDR2: SGHDT, YYEEEE. The CDR3 is 13 amino acids. CDR3 loop: CASTKTGEEAQYF. The CDR3 DNA reads TGTGCCAGCACCAAGACAGGTGAAGAGGCCCAGTACTTC.

This clonotype was seen a few times. The CDR3 DNA is TGTGCCAGCAGCTTCTTCCCGGGACGAGTAGTCAATGAGCAGTTCTTC. Protein product: CASSFFPGRVVNEQFF. The rearrangement uses TRBV7-3 and TRBJ2-1; TRBD1 or TRBD2 may be the D gene (5 bases each). V lost 3 bases and J 6 bases, leaving 18 bases between the germline ends. CDR1 and CDR2 from the germline V gene are SGHTA and FQGTGA. CDR3 length equals 16 residues.

The genes are TRBV12-3 or TRBV12-4 and TRBJ2-5, with D possibly being TRBD1 (6 bases). V dropped 3 bases and J dropped 2 bases, with 13 bases sitting between them. The CDR3 totals 15 residues. The CDR3 sequence: CASSLGARGQETQYF. CDR3 nucleotide sequence: TGTGCCAGCAGTTTGGGGGCAAGGGGGCAAGAGACCCAGTACTTC.

This clonotype was counted between two and nine times. The CDR3 nucleotides read TGCAGCGTCTGGGAACCGGGACTAGCGGCTACAGATACGCAGTATTTT. Its protein product is CSVWEPGLAATDTQYF. The chain combines TRBV29-1 with TRBJ2-3; 11 nucleotides agree with TRBD2. V shed 6 bases, J shed 3 bases, and the junction held 11 bases outside the gene matches. Germline V gene sequence: CDR1 SQVTM, CDR2 ANQGSEA. The CDR3 is made up of 16 amino acids.

This clonotype was detected only a few times. CDR3: CSARDLVSSREQYF. The CDR3 DNA follows: TGCAGTGCTAGAGATCTAGTATCCTCTAGGGAGCAGTACTTC. V gene TRBV20-1 combines with J gene TRBJ2-7; D gene unclear. Germline V gene sequence: CDR1 DFQATT, CDR2 SNEGSKA (reference sequence). V lost 0 bases, J lost 7 bases, and 16 bases lay in between. This CDR3 is built from 14 residues.

In its sample, this clonotype was seen a few times. V and J are TRBV27 and TRBJ2-7; D is uncertain. CDR1 MNHEY and CDR2 SMNVEV come from the germline V gene (reference sequence). The V and J ends lost 3 bases and 2 bases respectively, with 11 bases between them. The CDR3 covers 14 residues. As DNA, the CDR3 is TGTGCCAGCAGTTTTGGATCTGGAGCCTACGAGCAGTACTTC. Translation: CASSFGSGAYEQYF.

This clonotype was observed a few times. V gene TRBV10-3 combines with J gene TRBJ1-1; no clear D. CDR1 ENHRY and CDR2 SYGVKD come from the germline V gene. The CDR3 is made up of 13 amino acids. Trimming left V 4 bases short and J 0 bases short, with 6 bases between. The CDR3 coding sequence is TGTGCCATCAGTGTCAGATTGAACACTGAAGCTTTCTTT. Protein sequence: CAISVRLNTEAFF.

This clonotype was picked up a small number of times. The chain has TRBV6-1 and TRBJ2-5, with TRBD1 identical over 10 bases. CDR3 length equals 16 residues. Germline values: CDR1 MNHNS, CDR2 SASEGT. The trim removed 5 bases at V and 1 base at J, leaving 7 bases unmatched. CDR3 DNA: TGTGCCAGCAGTCAAGACAGGGGGCGCTTCCAAGAGACCCAGTACTTC. It yields the protein CASSQDRGRFQETQYF.

V and J are TRBV27 and TRBJ2-1, with 10 bases fitting TRBD2. This CDR3 contains 15 residues. With 4 bases clipped from V and 7 bases from J, the junction kept 7 bases outside the gene matches. Germline V gives CDR1 MNHEY, CDR2 SMNVEV (reference sequence). In nucleotides, the CDR3 is TGTGCCAGCAGTTATCGAGCGGGAGGGCTTAATGAGCAGTTCTTC. Amino acid sequence: CASSYRAGGLNEQFF.